This entry is about one T cell receptor beta chain. The target antigen is unknown. The assay was immunoSEQ multiplex PCR, and TCRdb's table has in-frame clones only and misses some. The data hold under 200,000 clones, with around 93% observed a single time. The germline gives CDR1 MDHEN, CDR2 SYDVKM. The CDR3 spans 11 residues. V was cut by 6 bases and J by 7 bases, with 6 bases left in between. This specimen belongs to a study of T cell responses to AZD1222 COVID-19 vaccine. Study at large: Second doses that came at about 4 or about 12 weeks were put together.

The study's findings and limits: Donors skewed white British and female; clonal diversity was possibly underestimated.

Source: peripheral blood, taken on day 0 of AZD1222 vaccination. The rearrangement links TRBV28 to TRBJ2-2; no reliable D call. The clonotype originates from an adult in good health. For the CDR3, the DNA is TGTGCCAGCAGAGAACTCGGGGAGCTGTTTTTT. Translated, it gives CASRELGELFF.